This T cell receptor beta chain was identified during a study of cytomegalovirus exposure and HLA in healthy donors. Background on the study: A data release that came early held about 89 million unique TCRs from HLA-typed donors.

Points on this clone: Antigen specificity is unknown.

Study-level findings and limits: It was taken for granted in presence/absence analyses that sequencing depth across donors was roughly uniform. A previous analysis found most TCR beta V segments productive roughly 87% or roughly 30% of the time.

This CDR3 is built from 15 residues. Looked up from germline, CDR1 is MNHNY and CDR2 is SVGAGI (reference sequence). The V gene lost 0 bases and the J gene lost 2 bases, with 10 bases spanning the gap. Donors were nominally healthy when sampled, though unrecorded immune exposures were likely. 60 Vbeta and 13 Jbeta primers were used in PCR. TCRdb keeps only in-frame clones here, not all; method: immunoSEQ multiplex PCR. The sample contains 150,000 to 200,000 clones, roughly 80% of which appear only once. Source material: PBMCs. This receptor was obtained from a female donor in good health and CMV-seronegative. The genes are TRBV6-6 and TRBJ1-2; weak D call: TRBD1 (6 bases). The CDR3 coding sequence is TGTGCCAGCAGTTACTCGAAGGGGGTCAACTATGGCTACACCTTC. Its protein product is CASSYSKGVNYGYTF.